This TCR beta chain was documented in a study of cytomegalovirus exposure and HLA in healthy donors. Between the trimmed V and J ends, which lost 5 bases and 4 bases, there was a span of 11 bases. This CDR3 region has 14 residues. Germline assignment: CDR1 LGHNT and CDR2 FRNRAP. In the PCR, 60 Vbeta and 13 Jbeta primers were used. Clones were sequenced by immunoSEQ multiplex PCR, and TCRdb holds only the in-frame ones, with some missing. The sample holds 99,000 or so clones, roughly 80% seen once. The TCR was taken from a man aged 55 to 69 in good health and CMV-seropositive. This chain joins TRBV12-5 and TRBJ2-2; the D gene is possibly TRBD1 (6 bases). The sample consisted of PBMCs. This chain's CDR3 is CASGTSGATGELFF. In DNA, the CDR3 is TGTGCTAGTGGTACTTCAGGGGCCACCGGGGAGCTGTTTTTT.